Below, 29 T cell receptor beta chains from the same sample are listed, as sequenced in a study of shared clonotypes between healthy human individuals. Sequenced by immunoSEQ multiplex PCR; TCRdb stores in-frame clones only, minus some. The table records around 690,000 clones, roughly 87% of them present only once. The material sequenced was memory CD8+ T cells from PBMCs. Documented subset: CD45RO+ cells pooled with CCR7-negative TemRA cells. Receptor source: a man younger than 30 in good health. Some clones in this sample may be carry-over from other donors' samples.

The gene calls are TRBV28 and TRBJ2-2; a possible D gene is TRBD2 (5 bases). The ends were cut back, 5 bases at V and 1 base at J, with 14 bases in the middle. This CDR3 comprises 16 residues. The V gene's germline CDR1 is MDHEN and CDR2 SYDVKM. The CDR3 sequence is CASSVRLLWNTGELFF. The CDR3, as DNA: TGTGCCAGCAGTGTTCGACTACTCTGGAACACCGGGGAGCTGTTTTTT.

V usage is TRBV19 and J usage is TRBJ2-7, with 7 bases matching TRBD1. The CDR3 runs to 13 residues. Trimming cost V 6 bases and J 2 bases; bases outside gene matches: 4. CDR1 LNHDA and CDR2 SQIVND come from the germline V gene (reference sequence). The CDR3 bases are TGTGCCAGTAGCCACGGGACAGCCTACGAGCAGTACTTC. Amino acids: CASSHGTAYEQYF. The complete variable domain, with remaining parts taken from reference TRBV19 and TRBJ2-7, reads DGGITQSPKYLFRKEGQNVTLSCEQNLNHDAMYWYRQDPGQGLRLIYYSQIVNDFQKGDIAEGYSVSREKKESFPLTVTSAQKNPTAFYLCASSHGTAYEQYFGPGTRLTVT.

J is TRBJ1-6 and V is TRBV28; D is uncertain. The V gene's germline CDR1 is MDHEN and CDR2 SYDVKM. Trimming removed 4 bases from V and 0 bases from J, with 16 bases in between. This CDR3 region has 18 residues. The chain's CDR3 is CASSSSGDLPSYNSPLHF. The CDR3 bases are TGTGCCAGCAGTTCGAGCGGCGACCTTCCCTCCTATAATTCACCCCTCCACTTT.

This chain connects TRBV7-6 to TRBJ2-1, with D perhaps TRBD2 (5 bases). V lost 2 bases and J lost 2, with 10 bases in between. Germline V gene lookup returns CDR1 SGHVS and CDR2 FNYEAQ. This CDR3 comprises 15 residues. CDR3 amino acids: CASSLKRLAYNEQFF. The CDR3 coding sequence is TGTGCCAGCAGCTTAAAGCGGCTGGCCTACAATGAGCAGTTCTTC.

The rearrangement links TRBV13 to TRBJ2-7; 8 nucleotides agree with TRBD1. The CDR3 loop spans 14 amino acids. V lost 3 bases to trimming and J lost 5 bases; unmatched junction nucleotides: 6. Per the germline V gene, CDR1 is PRHDT and CDR2 is FYEKMQ (reference sequence). The chain's CDR3 is CASSFRTGPHEQYF. CDR3 sequence (DNA): TGTGCCAGCAGCTTCCGGACAGGGCCACACGAGCAGTACTTC.

J is TRBJ2-4 and V is TRBV28; D not certain. The CDR3 length is 11 residues. Germline V lookup: CDR1 MDHEN, CDR2 SYDVKM. Trimming cost V 11 bases and J 1 base, with 6 bases left between them. The CDR3 bases are TGTGCCTCTTCGGCCAAAAACATTCAGTACTTC. Translated: CASSAKNIQYF.

The chain couples TRBV9 to TRBJ2-5, with unresolved D. Germline values: CDR1 SGDLS, CDR2 YYNGEE. This CDR3 is 15 amino acids long. Trimming removed 0 bases at V and 5 bases at J, with 14 bases between. The CDR3 bases are TGTGCCAGCAGCGTAGTCCCCACTATCGCTGAGACCCAGTACTTC. It specifies CASSVVPTIAETQYF.

CDR3 protein: CASSWGRYNEQFF. In DNA, the CDR3 is TGTGCCAGCAGTTGGGGCAGATACAATGAGCAGTTCTTC. V is TRBV27 and J is TRBJ2-1, with TRBD1 as a possible D gene (5 bases). Germline CDR1 and CDR2: MNHEY and SMNVEV (reference sequence). With 4 bases removed from V and 4 bases from J, the gap between germline ends came to 8 bases. This CDR3 is built from 13 residues.

As to this clone: This specimen includes other DNA sequences encoding the same CDR3. The chain is built from TRBV7-9 and TRBJ2-2; D is undetermined. The CDR3 has 14 amino acids. CDR1 is SEHNR, CDR2 FQNEAQ, per germline (reference sequence). Trimming cost V 0 bases and J 1 base, with 3 bases left between them. CDR3 sequence: CASSLAVNTGELFF. DNA of the CDR3: TGTGCCAGCAGCTTAGCGGTGAACACCGGGGAGCTGTTTTTT.

The chain is built from TRBV10-2 and TRBJ2-5; 9 nucleotides align to TRBD1. Germline V gene data show CDR1 as WSHSY and CDR2 as SAAADI. This CDR3 is built from 14 residues. V lost 10 bases and J lost 4; bases outside the gene matches: 10. The CDR3: CATGGQGRIETQYF. CDR3 sequence (DNA): TGCGCCACGGGGGGACAGGGCCGAATAGAGACCCAGTACTTC.

This clone has only one observation. This chain connects TRBV10-3 to TRBJ1-4, with unresolved D. Trimming left V 0 bases short and J 0 bases short, with 14 bases between. Per germline, CDR1 ENHRY and CDR2 SYGVKD. The CDR3 covers 18 residues. The CDR3, as DNA: TGTGCCATCAGTGAGTCATTGGGAGGCCTTGCAACTAATGAAAAACTGTTTTTT. This encodes CAISESLGGLATNEKLFF.

CDR3 bases: TGTGCCAGCAGTTGGCCCACAGGGGCCGGGAATAGCAATCAGCCCCAGCATTTT. It specifies CASSWPTGAGNSNQPQHF. This chain connects TRBV28 to TRBJ1-5; 7 positions agree with TRBD1. CDR3 length equals 18 residues. Germline-derived CDR1 and CDR2 are MDHEN and SYDVKM. V lost 4 bases and J lost 0; bases outside the gene matches: 12.

This chain connects TRBV18 to TRBJ2-2; possible D gene TRBD2, 6 bases. Per the germline V gene, CDR1 is KGHSH and CDR2 is LQKENI. With 1 base removed from V and 3 bases from J, the gap between germline ends came to 18 bases. CDR3 size: 18 residues. The CDR3, as DNA: TGTGCCAGCTCACCACGGGAGGAGGGACCATTGTACACCGGGGAGCTGTTTTTT. Its translation: CASSPREEGPLYTGELFF.

The chain has TRBV28 and TRBJ1-5, with D possibly being TRBD1 (6 bases). CDR1 is MDHEN and CDR2 is SYDVKM in the germline V gene. V was shortened by 8 bases and J by 4 bases, with 18 bases between the two germline ends. CDR3 size: 15 residues. In nucleotides, the CDR3 is TGTGCCAGCCAGTCGAGGGGGTATCGAAATCAGCCCCAGCATTTT. Translated, it gives CASQSRGYRNQPQHF.

Of note for this clone: This specimen includes other DNA sequences encoding the same CDR3. The chain employs TRBV11-2 and TRBJ2-3; 8 positions agree with TRBD2. This CDR3 is built from 16 residues. Looked up from germline, CDR1 is SGHAT and CDR2 is FQNNGV. Germline trimming cut 5 bases from V and 2 bases from J; bases unmatched to any gene: 9. In DNA, the CDR3 is TGTGCCAGCAGCCTGGGGCTAGCGGGCTTCACAGATACGCAGTATTTT. Amino acid sequence: CASSLGLAGFTDTQYF.

This clone was counted between two and nine times. The V gene is TRBV6-6, the J gene TRBJ2-7, with 9 positions matching TRBD2. J was trimmed by 5 bases and V by 6 bases; bases with no gene match: 5. Looked up from germline, CDR1 is MNHNY and CDR2 is SVGAGI (reference sequence). This CDR3 region has 13 residues. The CDR3 DNA is TGTGCCAGCAGGATGGGACTAGCAGACGAGCAGTACTTC. Translation: CASRMGLADEQYF.

The chain joins TRBV29-1 to TRBJ2-2; D ambiguous. From germline, CDR1 is SQVTM and CDR2 ANQGSEA. The CDR3 totals 14 residues. Deletions cut 7 bases from V and 0 bases from J, with 12 bases between. CDR3 protein: CSAALEANTGELFF. The CDR3 DNA sequence: TGCAGCGCGGCCCTAGAGGCGAACACCGGGGAGCTGTTTTTT.

The J gene is TRBJ2-3, the V gene TRBV15; D is unresolved. The CDR3 runs to 15 residues. The germline V and J ends were trimmed by 5 bases and 0 bases, with 12 bases remaining between them. Looked up from germline, CDR1 is LNHNV and CDR2 is YYDKDF (reference sequence). The CDR3 nucleotides read TGTGCCACCAGCGGACGTCGTAAGAGCACAGATACGCAGTATTTT. This codes for CATSGRRKSTDTQYF.

The rearrangement links TRBV2 to TRBJ2-1; 9 bases are shared with TRBD2. With V trimmed by 1 base and J by 7 bases, 8 bases remained unmatched. CDR1 SNHLY and CDR2 FYNNEI come from the germline V gene. This CDR3 region has 16 residues. As DNA, the CDR3 is TGTGCCAGCAGTGAAGAGGCTAGCGGGACTTTGAATGAGCAGTTCTTC. Translated: CASSEEASGTLNEQFF.

J is TRBJ2-2 and V is TRBV27, with a possible D match to TRBD2 (6 bases). There are 13 residues in the CDR3. Germline-derived CDR1 and CDR2 are MNHEY and SMNVEV (reference sequence). V lost 8 bases and J lost 1, with 8 bases in between. The CDR3 protein is CASAGLNTGELFF. CDR3 coding DNA: TGTGCCAGCGCGGGGCTGAACACCGGGGAGCTGTTTTTT.

The chain uses TRBV10-3 and TRBJ1-1; D not certain. CDR3 length equals 13 residues. Trimming took 7 bases from V and 0 from J, leaving 9 bases between them. Germline V gene lookup returns CDR1 ENHRY and CDR2 SYGVKD. CDR3 sequence: CAIIGAMNTEAFF. CDR3 in DNA: TGTGCCATCATAGGCGCGATGAACACTGAAGCTTTCTTT.

The chain uses TRBV2 and TRBJ2-7, with 7 bases fitting TRBD2. CDR1 is SNHLY and CDR2 is FYNNEI in the germline V gene. V shed 8 bases and J 7 bases; nucleotides not matched to a gene: 8. This CDR3 is 12 amino acids long. The CDR3 sequence is CASGRERREQYF. The CDR3 coding sequence is TGTGCCAGCGGGAGGGAAAGGAGGGAGCAGTACTTC.

The chain employs TRBV15 and TRBJ2-5; D might be TRBD2 (6 bases). The V gene lost 8 bases and the J gene lost 5 bases, with 18 bases spanning the gap. CDR1 is LNHNV, CDR2 YYDKDF, per germline (reference sequence). CDR3 length equals 14 residues. CDR3 coding DNA: TGTGCCACCGGGAAGGGAGGTCCTCCGGAGACCCAGTACTTC. It encodes CATGKGGPPETQYF.

This clone was detected a few times. In nucleotides, the CDR3 is TGTGCCAGCAGGGCGGCGGGACAGGTCTACGAGCAGTACTTC. Translating it yields CASRAAGQVYEQYF. J is TRBJ2-7 and V is TRBV28; 8 positions match TRBD1. The CDR3 spans 14 residues. J gave up 3 bases and V 6 bases, and 7 bases lay outside the gene matches. From germline, CDR1 is MDHEN and CDR2 SYDVKM.

This sequence joins TRBV27 and TRBJ2-7; weak D call: TRBD2 (6 bases). The germline V gene has CDR1 MNHEY and CDR2 SMNVEV (reference sequence). This CDR3 comprises 14 residues. The V end was cut by 6 bases, the J end by 1 base, with 13 bases between. The CDR3 loop reads CASRLYSGSYEQYF. DNA of the CDR3: TGTGCCAGCAGACTGTATAGCGGATCCTACGAGCAGTACTTC.

The chain employs TRBV14 and TRBJ2-1; no firm D call. The CDR3 length is 13 residues. CDR1 SGHDN and CDR2 FVKESK come from the germline V gene. The V end lost 4 bases, the J end lost 7 bases, and 11 bases lay between the germline ends. The CDR3 sequence: CASSRVRVNEQFF. DNA of the CDR3: TGTGCCAGCAGCCGAGTTCGGGTGAATGAGCAGTTCTTC.

This chain links TRBV10-3 with TRBJ2-1; the match to TRBD2 covers 7 bases. V lost 4 bases and J lost 4; bases outside the gene matches: 4. The germline V gene has CDR1 ENHRY and CDR2 SYGVKD. CDR3 size: 14 residues. The CDR3 protein is CAISGASGYNEQFF. CDR3 DNA: TGTGCCATCAGTGGCGCTAGCGGTTACAATGAGCAGTTCTTC.

The V call is TRBV5-6, the J call TRBJ2-1; 12 bases fit TRBD2. Germline V gives CDR1 SGHDT, CDR2 YYEEEE. The CDR3 covers 15 residues. The J segment lost 0 bases and the V segment lost 5 bases, leaving 0 bases of the junction unmatched. CDR3 residues: CASRTSGSSYNEQFF. The CDR3 DNA is TGTGCCAGCAGGACTAGCGGGAGCTCCTACAATGAGCAGTTCTTC.

The CDR3 bases are TGTGCCAGCAGCTTAGGGGCTAGCGGGGGCTACGAGCAGTACTTC. This encodes CASSLGASGGYEQYF. V gene TRBV7-6 combines with J gene TRBJ2-7, with 10 bases matching TRBD2. CDR3 size: 15 residues. V gave up 1 base and J gave up 3 bases; unmatched junction bases: 3. Per germline, CDR1 SGHVS and CDR2 FNYEAQ.